The clone carrying this TCR beta chain has just a few counts. A single record per CDR3 protein comes from TCRdb applying MiXCR to the 5' RACE reads. The sample carries roughly 380,000 distinct CDR3 sequences, more than 25% recorded once. This sample was taken from a study of identical twins' blood T cells. The CDR3 spans 14 residues. Unmatched junction bases numbered 7, after V lost 6 bases and J lost 5 bases. CDR1 and CDR2 (germline): LNHDA, SQIVND (reference sequence). The chain recombines TRBV19 with TRBJ1-1; 9 nucleotides line up with TRBD1. The sequence came from a woman between 18 and 50 years old in good health. Sequenced: PBMCs. CDR3 nucleotides: TGTGCCAGTAGAGGACAGGGGCGTCTAACTGAAGCTTTCTTT. This sequence encodes CASRGQGRLTEAFF.